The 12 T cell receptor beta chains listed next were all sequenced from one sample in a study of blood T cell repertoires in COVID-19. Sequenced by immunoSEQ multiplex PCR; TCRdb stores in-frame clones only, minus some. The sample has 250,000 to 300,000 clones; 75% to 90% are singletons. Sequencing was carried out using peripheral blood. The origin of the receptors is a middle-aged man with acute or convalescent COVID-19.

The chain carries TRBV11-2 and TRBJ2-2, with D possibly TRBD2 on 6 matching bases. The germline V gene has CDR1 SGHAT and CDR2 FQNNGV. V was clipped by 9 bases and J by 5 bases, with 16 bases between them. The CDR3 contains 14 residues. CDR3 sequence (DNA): TGTGCCAGTGGGACCTCCCGGGGGACCGGGGAGCTGTTTTTT. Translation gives CASGTSRGTGELFF.

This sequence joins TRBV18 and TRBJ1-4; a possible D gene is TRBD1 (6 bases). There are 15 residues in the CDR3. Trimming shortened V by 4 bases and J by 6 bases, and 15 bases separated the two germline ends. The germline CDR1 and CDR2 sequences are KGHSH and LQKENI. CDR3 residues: CASSRSRGAYEKLFF. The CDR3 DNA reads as TGTGCCAGCTCACGTTCGCGGGGGGCGTATGAAAAACTGTTTTTT. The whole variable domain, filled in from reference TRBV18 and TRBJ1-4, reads NAGVMQNPRHLVRRRGQEARLRCSPMKGHSHVYWYRQLPEEGLKFMVYLQKENIIDESGMPKERFSAEFPKEGPSILRIQQVVRGDSAAYFCASSRSRGAYEKLFFGSGTQLSVL.

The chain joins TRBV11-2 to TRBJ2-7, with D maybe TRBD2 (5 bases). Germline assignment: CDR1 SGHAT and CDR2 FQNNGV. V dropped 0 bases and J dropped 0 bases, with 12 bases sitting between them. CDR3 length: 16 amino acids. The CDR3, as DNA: TGTGCCAGCAGCTTAGATCAGCCGGGGAACTCCTACGAGCAGTACTTC. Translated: CASSLDQPGNSYEQYF.

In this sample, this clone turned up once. Here the CDR3 DNA reads TGTGCCAGCAGTGTTGGTAATCAGGAGCCCCTAGCGAGCACAGATACGCAGTATTTT. Its protein product is CASSVGNQEPLASTDTQYF. The chain is built from TRBV2 and TRBJ2-3, with D possibly TRBD2 on 6 matching bases. The CDR3 spans 19 residues. V dropped 4 bases and J dropped 0 bases, with 23 bases sitting between them. Germline V gene data show CDR1 as SNHLY and CDR2 as FYNNEI.

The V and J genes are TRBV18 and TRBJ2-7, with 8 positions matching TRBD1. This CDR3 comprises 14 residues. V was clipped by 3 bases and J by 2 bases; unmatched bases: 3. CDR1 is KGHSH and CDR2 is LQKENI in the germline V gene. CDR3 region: CASSPDRGPYEQYF. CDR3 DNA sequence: TGTGCCAGCTCACCCGACAGGGGTCCCTACGAGCAGTACTTC.

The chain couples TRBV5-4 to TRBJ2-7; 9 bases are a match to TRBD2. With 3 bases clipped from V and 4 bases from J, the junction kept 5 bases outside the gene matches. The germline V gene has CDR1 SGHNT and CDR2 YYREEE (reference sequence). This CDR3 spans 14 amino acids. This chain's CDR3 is CASSWSGGSYEQYF. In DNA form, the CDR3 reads TGTGCCAGCAGCTGGAGCGGGGGGTCTTACGAGCAGTACTTC.

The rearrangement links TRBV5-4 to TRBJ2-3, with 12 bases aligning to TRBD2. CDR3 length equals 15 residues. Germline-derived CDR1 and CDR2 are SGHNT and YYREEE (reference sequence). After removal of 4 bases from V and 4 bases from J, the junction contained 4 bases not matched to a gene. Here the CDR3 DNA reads TGTGCCAGCAGCCCCACTAGCGGGGGGTCAGATACGCAGTATTTT. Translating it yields CASSPTSGGSDTQYF.

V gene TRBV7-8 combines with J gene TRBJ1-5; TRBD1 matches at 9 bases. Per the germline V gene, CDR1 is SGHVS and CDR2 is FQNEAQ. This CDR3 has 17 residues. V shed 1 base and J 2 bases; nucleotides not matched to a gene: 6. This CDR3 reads CASSLGSRDRGNQPQHF. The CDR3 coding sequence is TGTGCCAGCAGCTTAGGGTCACGGGACAGGGGCAATCAGCCCCAGCATTTT. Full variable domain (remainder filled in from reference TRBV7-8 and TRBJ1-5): GAGVSQSPRYKVAKRGQDVALRCDPISGHVSLFWYQQALGQGPEFLTYFQNEAQLDKSGLPSDRFFAERPEGSVSTLKIQRTQQEDSAVYLCASSLGSRDRGNQPQHFGDGTRLSIL.

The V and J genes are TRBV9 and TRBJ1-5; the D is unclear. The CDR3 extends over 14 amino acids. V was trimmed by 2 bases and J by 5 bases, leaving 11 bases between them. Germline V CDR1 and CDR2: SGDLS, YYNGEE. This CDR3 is CASSVRPGDQPQHF. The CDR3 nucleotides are TGTGCCAGCAGCGTCCGCCCCGGGGATCAGCCCCAGCATTTT.

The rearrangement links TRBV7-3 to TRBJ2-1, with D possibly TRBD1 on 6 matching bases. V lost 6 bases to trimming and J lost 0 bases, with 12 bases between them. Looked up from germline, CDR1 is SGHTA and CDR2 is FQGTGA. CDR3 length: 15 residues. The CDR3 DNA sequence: TGTGCCAGCAGTCCCGGGACATACTCCTACAATGAGCAGTTCTTC. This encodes CASSPGTYSYNEQFF.

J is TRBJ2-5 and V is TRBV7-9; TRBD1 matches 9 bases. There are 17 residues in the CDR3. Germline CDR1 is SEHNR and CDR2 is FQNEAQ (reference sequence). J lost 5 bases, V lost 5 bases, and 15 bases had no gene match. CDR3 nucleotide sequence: TGTGCCAGCAGCCAGCCCCCCGGGGACAGGGTGTCGGAGACCCAGTACTTC. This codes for CASSQPPGDRVSETQYF.

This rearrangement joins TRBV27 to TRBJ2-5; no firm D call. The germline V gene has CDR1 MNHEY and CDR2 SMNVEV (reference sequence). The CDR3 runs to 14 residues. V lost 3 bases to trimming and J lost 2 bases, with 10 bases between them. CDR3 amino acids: CASSFAGSQETQYF. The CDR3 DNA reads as TGTGCCAGCAGTTTTGCAGGATCACAAGAGACCCAGTACTTC.